The sequence of this T cell receptor (beta chain) was determined in a study of human T cells and chemical hapten exposure. Regarding time point: patch test 1, 2 weeks after DPC sensitization. Treatment: therapeutic diphenylcyclopropenone sensitization with weekly scalp DPC. As processed by the authors: Samples contained a median of about 96,000 TCRs, with a range of 23,224 to 690,600. TCRdb ran MiXCR on the RACE reads and lists one entry per CDR3 protein. Here the V and J calls rest on TCRdb's processing, not on the authors' analysis. The data contain about 120,000 distinct CDR3 sequences, approximately 13% of them singletons. Germline V gene lookup returns CDR1 MNHNS and CDR2 SASEGT. The CDR3 loop spans 11 amino acids. With V trimmed by 9 bases and J by 8 bases, 1 base remained unmatched.

The V and J genes are TRBV6-1 and TRBJ1-6; the match to TRBD1 covers 7 bases. The sample here was whole blood, taken in connection with sensitization to the hapten diphenylcyclopropenone (DPC). This clonotype originated in a man in his late teens or twenties with alopecia areata. Some clones in this sample may be carry-over from other donors' samples. CDR3 nucleotide sequence: TGTGCCAGAGGACAGGATTCACCCCTCCACTTT. It codes for CARGQDSPLHF.